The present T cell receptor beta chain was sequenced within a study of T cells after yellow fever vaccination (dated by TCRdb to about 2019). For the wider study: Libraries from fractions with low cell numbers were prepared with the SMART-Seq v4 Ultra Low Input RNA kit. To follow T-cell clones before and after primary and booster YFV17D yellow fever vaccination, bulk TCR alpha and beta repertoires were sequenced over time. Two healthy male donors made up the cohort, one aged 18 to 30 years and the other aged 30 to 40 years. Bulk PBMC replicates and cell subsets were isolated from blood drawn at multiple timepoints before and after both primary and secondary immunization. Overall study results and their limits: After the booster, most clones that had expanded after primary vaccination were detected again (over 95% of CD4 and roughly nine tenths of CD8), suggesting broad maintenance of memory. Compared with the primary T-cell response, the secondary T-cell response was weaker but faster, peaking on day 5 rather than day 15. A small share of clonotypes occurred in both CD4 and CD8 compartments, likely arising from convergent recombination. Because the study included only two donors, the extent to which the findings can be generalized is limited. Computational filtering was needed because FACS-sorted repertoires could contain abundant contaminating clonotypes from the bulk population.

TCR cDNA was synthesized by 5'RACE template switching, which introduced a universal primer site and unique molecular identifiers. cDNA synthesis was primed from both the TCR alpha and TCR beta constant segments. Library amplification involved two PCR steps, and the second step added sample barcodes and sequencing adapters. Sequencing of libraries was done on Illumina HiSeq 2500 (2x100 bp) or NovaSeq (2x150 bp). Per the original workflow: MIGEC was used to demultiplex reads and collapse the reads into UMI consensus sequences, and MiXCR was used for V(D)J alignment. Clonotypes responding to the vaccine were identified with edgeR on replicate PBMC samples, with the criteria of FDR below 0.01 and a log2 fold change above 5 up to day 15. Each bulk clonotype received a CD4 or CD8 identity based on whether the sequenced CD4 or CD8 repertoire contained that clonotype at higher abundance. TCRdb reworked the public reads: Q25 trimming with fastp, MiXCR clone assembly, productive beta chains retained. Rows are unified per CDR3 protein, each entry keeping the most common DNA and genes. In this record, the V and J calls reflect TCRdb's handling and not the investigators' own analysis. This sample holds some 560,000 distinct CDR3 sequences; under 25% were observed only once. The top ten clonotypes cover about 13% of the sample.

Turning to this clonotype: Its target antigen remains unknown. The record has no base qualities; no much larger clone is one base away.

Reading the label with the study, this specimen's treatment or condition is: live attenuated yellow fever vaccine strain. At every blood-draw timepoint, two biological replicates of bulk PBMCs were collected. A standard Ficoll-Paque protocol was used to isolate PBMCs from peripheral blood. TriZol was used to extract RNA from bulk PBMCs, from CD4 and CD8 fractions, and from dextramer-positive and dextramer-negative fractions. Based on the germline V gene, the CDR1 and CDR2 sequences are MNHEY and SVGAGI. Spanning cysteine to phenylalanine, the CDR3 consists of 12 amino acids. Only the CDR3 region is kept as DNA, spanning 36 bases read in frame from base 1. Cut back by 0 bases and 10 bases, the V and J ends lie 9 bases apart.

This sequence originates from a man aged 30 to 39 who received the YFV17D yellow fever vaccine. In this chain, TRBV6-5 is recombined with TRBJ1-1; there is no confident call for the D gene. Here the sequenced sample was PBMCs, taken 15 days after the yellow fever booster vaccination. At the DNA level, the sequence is TGTGCCAGCAGTTACTCTGGAGGACTAGCTTTCTTT. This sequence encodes CASSYSGGLAFF.